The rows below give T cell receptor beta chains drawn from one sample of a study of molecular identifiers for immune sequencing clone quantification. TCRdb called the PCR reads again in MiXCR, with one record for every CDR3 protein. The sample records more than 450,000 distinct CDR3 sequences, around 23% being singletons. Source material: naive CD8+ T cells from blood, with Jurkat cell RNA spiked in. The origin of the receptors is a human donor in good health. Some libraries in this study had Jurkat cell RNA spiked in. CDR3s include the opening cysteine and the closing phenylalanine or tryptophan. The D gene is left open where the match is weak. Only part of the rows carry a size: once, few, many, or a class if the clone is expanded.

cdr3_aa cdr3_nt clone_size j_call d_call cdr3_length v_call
CAISEGGYLNTEAFF TGTGCCATCAGTGAGGGGGGTTATTTGAACACTGAAGCTTTCTTT - TRBJ1-1 - 15 TRBV10-3
CSARSSRQGVSDTQYF TGCAGTGCTAGATCATCCAGGCAGGGGGTTTCAGATACGCAGTATTTT few TRBJ2-3 TRBD1 16 TRBV20-1
CASSRGLAGGSTGELFF TGTGCCAGCAGCCGCGGACTAGCGGGAGGGTCTACCGGGGAGCTGTTTTTT - TRBJ2-2 TRBD2 17 TRBV2
CASSPGDFSNQPQHF TGTGCCAGCAGTCCGGGGGATTTTAGCAATCAGCCCCAGCATTTT many TRBJ1-5 - 15 TRBV12-3/TRBV12-4
CASSHGKTGTEAFF TGTGCCAGCAGTCACGGGAAGACGGGGACTGAAGCTTTCTTT many TRBJ1-1 - 14 TRBV6-2/TRBV6-3
CAWSVEGLYDVADTQYF TGTGCCTGGAGTGTCGAGGGACTGTATGACGTGGCGGATACGCAGTATTTT many TRBJ2-3 - 17 TRBV30
CASSSQWGGEVYEQYF TGTGCCAGCAGTTCCCAATGGGGGGGAGAGGTTTACGAGCAGTACTTC - TRBJ2-7 TRBD2 16 TRBV27
CAIAQGIHEQYF TGTGCCATCGCCCAGGGGATCCACGAGCAGTACTTC many TRBJ2-7 - 12 TRBV10-3
CSVAGGRGEQYF TGCAGCGTTGCGGGCGGACGCGGGGAGCAGTACTTC many TRBJ2-7 - 12 TRBV29-1
CASSPTLAGTPEKLFF TGTGCCAGCAGCCCGACCCTGGCCGGGACCCCCGAAAAACTGTTTTTT many TRBJ1-4 - 16 TRBV7-6
CASSYQTGGLTDTQYF TGTGCCAGCAGCTACCAGACAGGGGGCCTCACAGATACGCAGTATTTT - TRBJ2-3 TRBD1 16 TRBV7-9
CASSIGENYNEQFF TGTGCCAGCAGTATTGGGGAAAACTACAATGAGCAGTTCTTC many TRBJ2-1 - 14 TRBV25-1
CASSVGGSANTGELFF TGTGCCAGCAGCGTAGGCGGGAGCGCGAACACCGGGGAGCTGTTTTTT - TRBJ2-2 TRBD2 16 TRBV9
CASSPTLIPRETQYF TGTGCCAGCAGCCCAACCCTGATCCCCAGAGAGACCCAGTACTTC few TRBJ2-5 - 15 TRBV6-2/TRBV6-3
CASRGTSIDTQYF TGTGCCAGCAGGGGAACTAGCATAGATACGCAGTATTTT - TRBJ2-3 - 13 TRBV7-2
CASSLSGDPPYNEQFF TGTGCCAGCAGCTTAAGTGGGGACCCCCCCTACAATGAGCAGTTCTTC - TRBJ2-1 - 16 TRBV7-8
CSAPRTDFRSSYNEQFF TGCAGTGCCCCCCGGACAGATTTCAGGAGCTCCTACAATGAGCAGTTCTTC few TRBJ2-1 - 17 TRBV20-1
CASSLNGRAGEADTQYF TGTGCCAGCAGCTTAAATGGAAGGGCGGGAGAAGCAGATACGCAGTATTTT many TRBJ2-3 TRBD2 17 TRBV7-6
CASSIGQGRYEQYF TGTGCCAGCAGCATCGGACAGGGGCGCTACGAGCAGTACTTC few TRBJ2-7 TRBD1 14 TRBV7-2
CASRRTGVGEEKLFF TGTGCCAGCAGACGTACCGGGGTGGGAGAAGAAAAACTGTTTTTT - TRBJ1-4 - 15 TRBV7-2
CASSFPGRDDEQFF TGTGCCAGCAGCTTTCCAGGACGGGACGATGAGCAGTTCTTC - TRBJ2-1 - 14 TRBV7-9
CASSLAWSRDTGELFF TGTGCCAGCAGCTTGGCCTGGTCTAGAGATACCGGGGAGCTGTTTTTT many TRBJ2-2 - 16 TRBV5-4
CASSPRGAGGTQYF TGTGCCAGCAGCCCCCGGGGGGCCGGCGGGACCCAGTACTTC - TRBJ2-5 - 14 TRBV3-1
CASSLDRVSYEQYF TGCGCCAGCAGCCTCGACAGGGTCTCCTACGAGCAGTACTTC few TRBJ2-7 TRBD1 14 TRBV4-1
CASSSTPVGSTEAFF TGTGCCAGCAGCTCAACGCCGGTCGGTAGCACTGAAGCTTTCTTT few TRBJ1-1 - 15 TRBV9
CASSHLAGGAYEQYF TGCGCCAGCAGCCACTTAGCGGGAGGGGCGTACGAGCAGTACTTC - TRBJ2-7 TRBD2 15 TRBV4-3
CASSQVGAEQYF TGCGCCAGCAGCCAAGTAGGGGCCGAGCAGTACTTC many TRBJ2-7 - 12 TRBV4-3
CSARDLRLSHEQFF TGCAGTGCTAGAGATCTAAGGTTATCGCATGAGCAGTTCTTC few TRBJ2-1 - 14 TRBV20-1
CASSLHRAGSGAFF TGTGCCAGCAGCTTACATCGTGCTGGGTCCGGAGCTTTCTTT - TRBJ1-1 - 14 TRBV13
CASSQDLWAYEQYF TGCGCCAGCAGCCAAGATCTTTGGGCCTACGAGCAGTACTTC - TRBJ2-7 - 14 TRBV4-3
CASSPSGAPYNEQFF TGTGCCAGCAGCCCTAGCGGGGCACCCTACAATGAGCAGTTCTTC - TRBJ2-1 TRBD2 15 TRBV9
CASSAYQSGVTEAFF TGTGCCAGCAGCGCCTATCAATCCGGGGTCACTGAAGCTTTCTTT many TRBJ1-1 - 15 TRBV9
CSVAEGGLDEQYF TGCAGCGTTGCCGAAGGGGGGTTAGACGAGCAGTACTTC many TRBJ2-7 - 13 TRBV29-1
CASSPLGGSDTEAFF TGTGCCAGCAGCCCGTTGGGGGGGTCGGACACTGAAGCTTTCTTT few TRBJ1-1 - 15 TRBV7-9
CSARPGGQDTQYF TGCAGTGCTAGGCCGGGAGGGCAGGATACGCAGTATTTT few TRBJ2-3 TRBD2 13 TRBV20-1
CASSVPFQGSPLHF TGTGCCAGCAGTGTCCCCTTCCAGGGGTCACCCCTCCACTTT - TRBJ1-6 - 14 TRBV25-1
CTSSVDRVSSTDTQYF TGTACCAGCAGCGTTGACAGGGTATCTAGCACAGATACGCAGTATTTT - TRBJ2-3 TRBD1 16 TRBV9
CASSPRFQGSYEQYF TGTGCCAGCAGCCCCCGGTTTCAGGGATCCTACGAGCAGTACTTC - TRBJ2-7 - 15 TRBV4-2
CASRGLDSYNEQFF TGTGCCAGTAGAGGACTAGACTCCTACAATGAGCAGTTCTTC few TRBJ2-1 TRBD2 14 TRBV19
CASSLSFRGETQYF TGTGCCAGCAGTTTAAGTTTTCGGGGGGAGACCCAGTACTTC few TRBJ2-5 - 14 TRBV12-3/TRBV12-4
CASSLFRGIEQYF TGTGCCAGCAGCTTATTTAGGGGGATCGAGCAGTACTTC few TRBJ2-7 - 13 TRBV7-6
CASSLAGGRFGDTQYF TGTGCCAGCAGCTTAGCAGGCGGGAGGTTTGGAGATACGCAGTATTTT few TRBJ2-3 TRBD2 16 TRBV7-9
CASSLAPGEDKNIQYF TGTGCCAGCAGCTTAGCGCCAGGGGAGGACAAAAACATTCAGTACTTC many TRBJ2-4 - 16 TRBV7-6